A selection of T cell receptor beta chains follows, all from one sample in a study of blood T cell repertoires in COVID-19. The repertoire was sequenced with immunoSEQ multiplex PCR; TCRdb's copy has only in-frame clones and lacks some. The data contain 60,000 to 80,000 clones, 80% to 90% of them seen just once; the ten biggest clones take up 18%. The sequencing sample was made of peripheral blood. The receptors were sampled from a woman in her sixties or seventies with COVID-19, enrolled during active disease. CDR3s include the opening cysteine and the closing phenylalanine or tryptophan. The D gene is left open where the match is weak. Where a row states a size, it is once, few, many or the class of an expanded clone; other rows omit it.

NA | NA | TRBJ1-1 | TRBV19 | CASSIDPQGSGTEAFF | TGTGCCAGTAGTATAGATCCGCAGGGGAGTGGCACTGAAGCTTTCTTT
NA | NA | TRBJ1-3 | TRBV27 | CASSFRQGSGNTIYF | TGTGCCAGCAGTTTCCGCCAGGGGTCAGGAAACACCATATATTTT
NA | TRBD2 | TRBJ2-1 | TRBV9 | CASSVPSGAENEQFF | TGTGCCAGCAGCGTCCCTAGCGGGGCCGAGAATGAGCAGTTCTTC
once | NA | TRBJ1-5 | TRBV3-1/TRBV3-2 | CASSQDHRDQPQHF | TGTGCCAGCAGCCAAGATCATCGGGATCAGCCCCAGCATTTT
few | NA | TRBJ1-1 | TRBV5-4 | CASSFGQSAFEAFF | TGTGCCAGCAGCTTTGGACAGTCGGCGTTTGAAGCTTTCTTT
NA | NA | TRBJ2-7 | TRBV6-5 | CASKGGTAVDEQYF | TGTGCCAGCAAGGGCGGGACAGCGGTGGACGAGCAGTACTTC
NA | NA | TRBJ1-5 | TRBV2 | CASNVATGSLWPQHF | TGTGCCAGCAATGTAGCTACAGGGTCCCTATGGCCCCAGCATTTT
once | NA | TRBJ2-5 | TRBV5-4 | CASSYFGVGETQYF | TGTGCCAGCAGCTACTTCGGAGTTGGAGAGACCCAGTACTTC
NA | TRBD2 | TRBJ2-3 | TRBV4-3 | CASSQGLAFTDTQYF | TGCGCCAGCAGCCAGGGACTAGCATTCACAGATACGCAGTATTTT
few | NA | TRBJ2-7 | TRBV21-1 | CASSKEGSGEYSYEQYF | TGTGCCAGCAGCAAAGAGGGGTCAGGGGAGTACTCCTACGAGCAGTACTTC
NA | NA | TRBJ2-1 | TRBV9 | CASSSQTGRDYNEQFF | TGTGCCAGCAGCTCGCAGACAGGTAGGGACTACAATGAGCAGTTCTTC
NA | TRBD1 | TRBJ1-5 | TRBV19 | CASRQGALQPQHF | TGTGCCAGTAGACAGGGGGCATTACAGCCCCAGCATTTT
NA | NA | TRBJ1-5 | TRBV3-1/TRBV3-2 | CASSPGTGGYQPQHF | TGTGCCAGCAGCCCCGGGACGGGGGGCTATCAGCCCCAGCATTTT
NA | TRBD2 | TRBJ2-1 | TRBV4-2 | CASSPWTSGVYNEQFF | TGTGCCAGCAGCCCGTGGACTAGCGGGGTCTACAATGAGCAGTTCTTC
NA | TRBD2 | TRBJ2-1 | TRBV10-3 | CAISRTSGSSYNEQFF | TGTGCCATCAGTAGGACTAGCGGGAGCTCCTACAATGAGCAGTTCTTC
NA | NA | TRBJ1-1 | TRBV12-3/TRBV12-4 | CASSRDRMGEAFF | TGTGCCAGCAGTCGTGACAGGATGGGTGAAGCTTTCTTT
NA | NA | TRBJ2-2 | TRBV4-3 | CASSQGVLARGTGELFF | TGCGCCAGCAGCCAGGGGGTCCTAGCGCGGGGCACCGGGGAGCTGTTTTTT
once | TRBD2 | TRBJ2-1 | TRBV6-5 | CASRLAGASEQFF | TGTGCCAGCAGACTAGCGGGAGCATCTGAGCAGTTCTTC
NA | TRBD1 | TRBJ1-1 | TRBV30 | CAWSVSAIQGGAFF | TGTGCCTGGAGTGTCTCCGCCATCCAGGGGGGAGCTTTCTTT
NA | TRBD1 | TRBJ2-3 | TRBV30 | CAWSVPGGRTDTQYF | TGTGCCTGGAGTGTACCAGGGGGACGCACAGATACGCAGTATTTT
NA | NA | TRBJ2-2 | TRBV11-2 | CASSLDVVHGELFF | TGTGCCAGCAGCTTAGATGTGGTACACGGGGAGCTGTTTTTT
NA | NA | TRBJ1-5 | TRBV27 | CASSLHRDQPQHF | TGTGCCAGCAGCCTTCACAGGGACCAGCCCCAGCATTTT
NA | TRBD2 | TRBJ2-7 | TRBV9 | CASSTSGTAYEQYF | TGTGCCAGCTCGACTAGCGGAACGGCCTACGAGCAGTACTTC
NA | TRBD1 | TRBJ2-5 | TRBV6-6 | CASRDSRGPGETQYF | TGTGCCAGCAGGGACTCCAGGGGGCCGGGGGAGACCCAGTACTTC
NA | TRBD1 | TRBJ1-4 | TRBV5-8 | CASSFTGAGNEKLFF | TGTGCCAGCAGCTTTACAGGGGCGGGTAATGAAAAACTGTTTTTT
NA | NA | TRBJ2-1 | TRBV3-1/TRBV3-2 | CASSGGTPLQFF | TGTGCCAGCAGCGGCGGGACTCCACTGCAGTTCTTC
NA | NA | TRBJ2-1 | TRBV28 | CASSSRPRQEQFF | TGTGCCAGCAGTTCCCGGCCTCGACAGGAGCAGTTCTTC
NA | TRBD1 | TRBJ2-7 | TRBV6-5 | CASRIDRATAYEQYF | TGTGCCAGCAGGATCGACAGGGCTACGGCCTACGAGCAGTACTTC
NA | NA | TRBJ1-3 | TRBV21-1 | CASSKEPLPGQVGNTIYF | TGTGCCAGCAGCAAAGAACCCCTTCCGGGACAAGTTGGAAACACCATATATTTT
NA | NA | TRBJ2-3 | TRBV5-6 | CASSTGAVTDTQYF | TGTGCCAGCAGCACCGGTGCCGTCACAGATACGCAGTATTTT
NA | NA | TRBJ2-7 | TRBV27 | CASRGLTYEQYF | TGTGCCAGTCGAGGCTTAACCTACGAGCAGTACTTC
NA | TRBD2 | TRBJ2-1 | TRBV5-1 | CASSASLAGGPYEQFF | TGCGCCAGCAGCGCCTCCTTAGCGGGAGGGCCATATGAGCAGTTCTTC
NA | TRBD2 | TRBJ2-1 | TRBV5-5 | CASSLELRTSGSIAYNEQFF | TGTGCCAGCAGCTTGGAACTCCGGACTAGCGGGAGCATCGCCTACAATGAGCAGTTCTTC
NA | TRBD2 | TRBJ2-2 | TRBV29-1 | CSVGSLAVDTGELFF | TGCAGCGTTGGTTCACTAGCGGTAGACACCGGGGAGCTGTTTTTT
NA | NA | TRBJ2-1 | TRBV19 | CASSTGTLRAYNEQFF | TGTGCCAGTAGTACTGGGACATTGAGAGCCTACAATGAGCAGTTCTTC
NA | NA | TRBJ2-6 | TRBV6-6 | CASSQPGSGANVLTF | TGTGCCAGCAGCCAACCAGGATCCGGGGCCAACGTCCTGACTTTC
NA | NA | TRBJ1-1 | TRBV6-2/TRBV6-3 | CASSNSNRNTEAFF | TGTGCCAGCAGTAACTCTAACAGAAACACTGAAGCTTTCTTT
NA | TRBD2 | TRBJ2-1 | TRBV5-4 | CASSSRTSGNEQFF | TGTGCCAGCAGCTCGAGGACTAGTGGGAATGAGCAGTTCTTC
NA | NA | TRBJ1-6 | TRBV12-3/TRBV12-4 | CASTVYNSPLHF | TGTGCCAGCACCGTGTATAATTCACCCCTCCACTTT
NA | NA | TRBJ2-2 | TRBV7-3 | CASSLQGAGELFF | TGTGCCAGCAGCTTACAGGGTGCCGGGGAGCTGTTTTTT
NA | TRBD1 | TRBJ2-3 | TRBV6-5 | CASSAGTGSTDTQYF | TGTGCCAGCAGCGCCGGGACAGGGAGCACAGATACGCAGTATTTT
NA | NA | TRBJ1-2 | TRBV9 | CASSRDNYGYTF | TGTGCCAGCAGTAGAGATAACTATGGCTACACCTTC
NA | NA | TRBJ1-3 | TRBV30 | CAWGPVGDTIYF | TGTGCCTGGGGCCCTGTAGGGGACACCATATATTTT
NA | NA | TRBJ2-7 | TRBV6-2/TRBV6-3 | CASSPTRLDEQYF | TGTGCCAGCAGCCCGACTAGACTGGACGAGCAGTACTTC
once | NA | TRBJ1-1 | TRBV19 | CASIMTQNTEAFF | TGTGCCAGTATTATGACACAGAACACTGAAGCTTTCTTT
NA | TRBD1 | TRBJ2-7 | TRBV9 | CASSMGQGSYEQYF | TGTGCCAGCAGCATGGGACAGGGCTCCTACGAGCAGTACTTC
NA | TRBD2 | TRBJ2-5 | TRBV11-2 | CASSPRSGDIQETQYF | TGTGCCAGCAGCCCCCGCAGCGGGGATATACAAGAGACCCAGTACTTC
NA | TRBD2 | TRBJ2-1 | TRBV2 | CASEWTSGIDEQFF | TGTGCCAGCGAATGGACTAGCGGGATCGATGAGCAGTTCTTC
NA | NA | TRBJ2-3 | TRBV7-2 | CASSPRTATQYF | TGTGCCAGCAGCCCCAGGACTGCTACGCAGTATTTT
NA | TRBD1 | TRBJ1-1 | TRBV4-3 | CASSPRQGGNTEAFF | TGCGCCAGCAGCCCCCGACAGGGTGGGAACACTGAAGCTTTCTTT
NA | NA | TRBJ2-3 | TRBV7-2 | CASSLDPGDTQYF | TGTGCCAGCAGCTTAGATCCCGGAGATACGCAGTATTTT
NA | NA | TRBJ2-5 | TRBV12-3/TRBV12-4 | CARRQGPGETQYF | TGTGCCAGACGTCAGGGCCCTGGAGAGACCCAGTACTTC
NA | NA | TRBJ2-3 | TRBV28 | CASSLRLQGLASTDTQYF | TGTGCCAGCAGTTTACGCTTACAGGGTTTGGCGAGCACAGATACGCAGTATTTT
NA | NA | TRBJ2-2 | TRBV24-1 | CATSDHRVGGGELFF | TGTGCCACCAGTGACCACAGGGTCGGTGGCGGGGAGCTGTTTTTT
few | NA | TRBJ1-3 | TRBV4-3 | CASSQDRDSGNTIYF | TGCGCCAGCAGCCAAGATCGGGATTCTGGAAACACCATATATTTT
NA | TRBD2 | TRBJ2-1 | TRBV29-1 | CSVGGLAGGHLEYNEQFF | TGCAGCGTTGGGGGACTAGCGGGAGGACACTTAGAGTACAATGAGCAGTTCTTC
NA | TRBD2 | TRBJ2-1 | TRBV29-1 | CSVETGLDNEQFF | TGCAGCGTTGAAACGGGACTAGACAATGAGCAGTTCTTC
NA | TRBD1 | TRBJ2-1 | TRBV10-3 | CAADGQGNSNNEQFF | TGTGCCGCTGATGGACAGGGGAATTCAAACAATGAGCAGTTCTTC
NA | NA | TRBJ1-1 | TRBV5-4 | CASSFPGTEAFF | TGTGCCAGCAGCTTTCCCGGGACAGAAGCTTTCTTT